The 5 T cell receptor beta chains presented below share a single source sample, sequenced in a study of blood T cell repertoires in COVID-19. Repertoires were generated with immunoSEQ multiplex PCR, while TCRdb's copy carries only in-frame clones and drops some. This sample has roughly 250,000 clones, with approximately 86% found just once. Material: PBMCs or T cells enriched from blood (not recorded which). These TCRs come from a woman aged 50 to 60 who had recovered from COVID-19.

This chain joins TRBV14 and TRBJ2-7, with D hard to call. The CDR3 consists of 12 residues. From germline, CDR1 is SGHDN and CDR2 FVKESK. V was pared by 2 bases and J by 3 bases, with 5 bases between. The CDR3: CASSQTSYEQYF. CDR3 sequence (DNA): TGTGCCAGCAGCCAAACAAGCTACGAGCAGTACTTC.

The chain is built from TRBV23-1 and TRBJ2-1, with D unclear. TRBV23-1 is marked as an open reading frame, function uncertain. V was trimmed by 1 base and J by 6 bases, leaving 16 bases between them. The CDR3 covers 16 residues. The CDR3 coding sequence is TGCGCCAGCAGTCAATTTTTAGCTAACCCCCTCAATGAGCAGTTCTTC. Translation gives CASSQFLANPLNEQFF.

The rearrangement uses TRBV6-2 or TRBV6-3 and TRBJ1-2; D call uncertain. Germline values: CDR1 MNHEY, CDR2 SVGEGT. The CDR3 has 12 residues. V lost 0 bases to trimming and J lost 8 bases, with 7 bases between them. CDR3 region: CASSYSVRGYTF. The CDR3 region has the DNA TGTGCCAGCAGTTACTCGGTCAGGGGCTACACCTTC.

The rearrangement uses TRBV27 and TRBJ1-1, with 7 bases identical to TRBD1. The CDR3 has 17 residues. V dropped 2 bases and J dropped 3; count of bases not matched to a gene: 12. Germline V gene sequence: CDR1 MNHEY, CDR2 SMNVEV (reference sequence). CDR3 region: CASSLTGARVGYTEAFF. CDR3 sequence (DNA): TGTGCCAGCAGTTTAACAGGGGCCAGAGTCGGGTACACTGAAGCTTTCTTT.

V usage is TRBV19 and J usage is TRBJ2-1; 7 bases are a match to TRBD2. CDR1 is LNHDA, CDR2 SQIVND, per germline (reference sequence). The CDR3 length is 15 residues. V shed 5 bases, J shed 9 bases, and the junction held 13 bases outside the gene matches. The CDR3 sequence: CASSSAGNRVGEQFF. The CDR3 DNA reads as TGTGCCAGTAGTTCAGCGGGAAATCGGGTTGGTGAGCAGTTCTTC.